Listed below are T cell receptor beta chains from one sample, sequenced in a study of T-cell reconstitution after alpha-beta-depleted transplantation in children. From the PCR reads, TCRdb called clonotypes with MiXCR, one entry per CDR3 protein. The table includes roughly 610,000 distinct CDR3 sequences, more than 9% detected once. The sample in question was PBMCs from the stem cell graft donor, obtained from the stem cell graft. These receptors were taken from a human donor who donated a stem cell graft to a child with acute myeloid leukemia. Both conserved end residues are part of each CDR3. The D gene is left open where the match is weak. Clone size appears in some rows only: once, few, many, or a class for an expanded clone.

CDR3nt: TGTGCCAGCCGAGACAGAGGAGGGGATACGCAGTATTTT; CDR3aa: CASRDRGGDTQYF; j_gene: TRBJ2-3; abundance: few; v_gene: TRBV2; d_gene: .
CDR3nt: TGCTGTGCTAGAGATCTGGGCGGAGCTAGAGGTGAAGAGCAGTACTTC; CDR3aa: CCARDLGGARGEEQYF; j_gene: TRBJ2-7; abundance: few; v_gene: TRBV20-1; d_gene: .
CDR3nt: TGTGCCACCAGTGATTCTGCCGGGCGCGACAATGAGCAGTTCTTC; CDR3aa: CATSDSAGRDNEQFF; j_gene: TRBJ2-1; abundance: .; v_gene: TRBV24-1; d_gene: .
CDR3nt: TGTGCCAGCATAAGCGGGAGGTTCTACAATGAGCAGTTCTTC; CDR3aa: CASISGRFYNEQFF; j_gene: TRBJ2-1; abundance: .; v_gene: TRBV28; d_gene: TRBD2
CDR3nt: TGCGCCAGCAGCCTGAATCGACTTTATGGCTACACCTTC; CDR3aa: CASSLNRLYGYTF; j_gene: TRBJ1-2; abundance: .; v_gene: TRBV5-1; d_gene: .
CDR3nt: TGTGCCAGCAGCTTGGGACAGGGCCGCACAGATACGCAGTATTTT; CDR3aa: CASSLGQGRTDTQYF; j_gene: TRBJ2-3; abundance: many; v_gene: TRBV7-2; d_gene: TRBD1
CDR3nt: TGCAGTGCCGCAGTTGACGCCTCTGAGACCCAGTACTTC; CDR3aa: CSAAVDASETQYF; j_gene: TRBJ2-5; abundance: many; v_gene: TRBV20-1; d_gene: .
CDR3nt: TGTGCCTGGAGTGTGGGCTCCTCCTACGAGCAGTACTTC; CDR3aa: CAWSVGSSYEQYF; j_gene: TRBJ2-7; abundance: few; v_gene: TRBV30; d_gene: .
CDR3nt: TGTGCCATCAGTTTGGAGGGGATAAATGAGCAGTTCTTC; CDR3aa: CAISLEGINEQFF; j_gene: TRBJ2-1; abundance: few; v_gene: TRBV10-3; d_gene: .
CDR3nt: TGTGCCAGCAGGCCAACTAGCGGGAGAACCGGGGAGCTGTTTTTT; CDR3aa: CASRPTSGRTGELFF; j_gene: TRBJ2-2; abundance: few; v_gene: TRBV11-2; d_gene: TRBD2
CDR3nt: TGCAGTGTTCCGACAGGGTGGAACACTGAAGCTTTCTTT; CDR3aa: CSVPTGWNTEAFF; j_gene: TRBJ1-1; abundance: few; v_gene: TRBV20-1; d_gene: TRBD1
CDR3nt: TGTGCCAGCAGTTTGAGATTTCCCGCCGAGGAGACCCAGTACTTC; CDR3aa: CASSLRFPAEETQYF; j_gene: TRBJ2-5; abundance: many; v_gene: TRBV12-3/TRBV12-4; d_gene: .
CDR3nt: TGTGCCAGCAGCCAAGATGGTAGCGGGGGGTTTTACAATGAGCAGTTCTTC; CDR3aa: CASSQDGSGGFYNEQFF; j_gene: TRBJ2-1; abundance: many; v_gene: TRBV4-2; d_gene: TRBD2
CDR3nt: TGTGCCAGCAGCTCCACTCACGACAGGAAATCCTACGAGCAGTACTTC; CDR3aa: CASSSTHDRKSYEQYF; j_gene: TRBJ2-7; abundance: few; v_gene: TRBV6-1; d_gene: .
CDR3nt: TGTGCCAGCAGGGCCGGGAGGCCCTTAGGTACGCAGTATTTT; CDR3aa: CASRAGRPLGTQYF; j_gene: TRBJ2-3; abundance: few; v_gene: TRBV28; d_gene: TRBD2
CDR3nt: TGTGCCAGCAGCTTCCCCTCTGCCAAGTATCAAGAGACCCAGTACTTC; CDR3aa: CASSFPSAKYQETQYF; j_gene: TRBJ2-5; abundance: many; v_gene: TRBV11-3; d_gene: .
CDR3nt: TGCGCCAGCAGCCAAGAAAGAAGCGGAGACAATGAGCAGTTCTTC; CDR3aa: CASSQERSGDNEQFF; j_gene: TRBJ2-1; abundance: many; v_gene: TRBV4-3; d_gene: .
CDR3nt: TGTGCCAGCAGCCAAGACCTAGCGGGCATTCAGTACTTC; CDR3aa: CASSQDLAGIQYF; j_gene: TRBJ2-4; abundance: .; v_gene: TRBV4-2; d_gene: TRBD2
CDR3nt: TGTGCCAGCAGCCCGCAATTTCCCCCAAATCAGCCCCAGCATTTT; CDR3aa: CASSPQFPPNQPQHF; j_gene: TRBJ1-5; abundance: many; v_gene: TRBV12-3/TRBV12-4; d_gene: .
CDR3nt: TGTGCCATCAGTGAGCCATCCAAGGGGAGGGACGAGCAGTACTTC; CDR3aa: CAISEPSKGRDEQYF; j_gene: TRBJ2-7; abundance: many; v_gene: TRBV10-3; d_gene: TRBD2
CDR3nt: TGCAGTGCCGTTCAGGGATTTGGAGAAAAACTGTTTTTT; CDR3aa: CSAVQGFGEKLFF; j_gene: TRBJ1-4; abundance: many; v_gene: TRBV20-1; d_gene: .
CDR3nt: TGTGCTAGCACCCAAAAGGGCCTCGGGACCCAGTACTTC; CDR3aa: CASTQKGLGTQYF; j_gene: TRBJ2-5; abundance: few; v_gene: TRBV7-7; d_gene: .
CDR3nt: TGCAGCGCAGGGACAGACCTCTCGCCTTCCCGGGAGGGCCTCCTTGGAAATGAGCAGTTCTTC; CDR3aa: CSAGTDLSPSREGLLGNEQFF; j_gene: TRBJ2-1; abundance: .; v_gene: TRBV29-1; d_gene: .
CDR3nt: TGCGCCAGCAGCCCTCGGACTAGCGGGACTAAGTACGAGCAGTACTTC; CDR3aa: CASSPRTSGTKYEQYF; j_gene: TRBJ2-7; abundance: many; v_gene: TRBV5-1; d_gene: TRBD2
CDR3nt: TGCGCCAGCAGCCAAGGACTAGCGGGGACAGGTGAGCAGTTCTTC; CDR3aa: CASSQGLAGTGEQFF; j_gene: TRBJ2-1; abundance: few; v_gene: TRBV4-3; d_gene: TRBD2
CDR3nt: TGTGCCAGCAGCTTAGCGCCCGGGGGAAAGACCCAGTACTTC; CDR3aa: CASSLAPGGKTQYF; j_gene: TRBJ2-5; abundance: many; v_gene: TRBV7-9; d_gene: .
CDR3nt: TGTGCCAGCAGCCTGAGGCTAGCGGGAGGGAGGTCTACAATGGAGCAGTTCTTC; CDR3aa: CASSLRLAGGRSTMEQFF; j_gene: TRBJ2-1; abundance: .; v_gene: TRBV7-2; d_gene: TRBD2
CDR3nt: TGTGCCAGCAGTTTAGGGCTTACAGGGGAGCCCCAGCATTTT; CDR3aa: CASSLGLTGEPQHF; j_gene: TRBJ1-5; abundance: .; v_gene: TRBV27; d_gene: TRBD1
CDR3nt: TGTGCCAGCAGCCTCGTGGGGACAGGGGGTAAAGGCTATGGCTACACCTTC; CDR3aa: CASSLVGTGGKGYGYTF; j_gene: TRBJ1-2; abundance: few; v_gene: TRBV7-2; d_gene: TRBD1
CDR3nt: TGTGCCAGCAGTTTAATCCAGGGGGGCAGCGAAAAACTGTTTTTT; CDR3aa: CASSLIQGGSEKLFF; j_gene: TRBJ1-4; abundance: many; v_gene: TRBV25-1; d_gene: TRBD1
CDR3nt: TGTGCCAGTAGTATTGCAGAGACCTCCTACGAGCAGTACTTC; CDR3aa: CASSIAETSYEQYF; j_gene: TRBJ2-7; abundance: once; v_gene: TRBV19; d_gene: .
CDR3nt: TGTGCCAGCAGCGCTCGACTAGCGGATAACACCGGGGAGCTGTTTTTT; CDR3aa: CASSARLADNTGELFF; j_gene: TRBJ2-2; abundance: .; v_gene: TRBV9; d_gene: TRBD2
CDR3nt: TGTGCCAGCAGCCAGGCAGAGGATTATTCCCCCTTGGATGAGCAGTTCTTC; CDR3aa: CASSQAEDYSPLDEQFF; j_gene: TRBJ2-1; abundance: few; v_gene: TRBV14; d_gene: .
CDR3nt: TGTGCCAGCAGCTTATATGCCACAGGGGGCAAGTTCTTC; CDR3aa: CASSLYATGGKFF; j_gene: TRBJ2-1; abundance: .; v_gene: TRBV7-9; d_gene: TRBD1
CDR3nt: TGTGCCAGCAGCTTATTCGGCAGGGTGAACACCGGGGAGCTGTTTTTT; CDR3aa: CASSLFGRVNTGELFF; j_gene: TRBJ2-2; abundance: many; v_gene: TRBV7-2; d_gene: .
CDR3nt: TGTGCCAGCAGCCAAGTGCGGGGGCCCGAGCAGTTCTTC; CDR3aa: CASSQVRGPEQFF; j_gene: TRBJ2-1; abundance: .; v_gene: TRBV14; d_gene: .
CDR3nt: TGCGCCAGCAGCAGCTTACTAGCGGGAGAATCCCCCCGCGAGCAGTACTTC; CDR3aa: CASSSLLAGESPREQYF; j_gene: TRBJ2-7; abundance: few; v_gene: TRBV5-1; d_gene: TRBD2
CDR3nt: TGTGCCAGCCACGAAAGTGGGGCGAGCAATCAGCCCCAGCATTTT; CDR3aa: CASHESGASNQPQHF; j_gene: TRBJ1-5; abundance: .; v_gene: TRBV27; d_gene: .
CDR3nt: TGTGCCACCAGCAGAGATGGGGCCCTCAACACTGAAGCTTTCTTT; CDR3aa: CATSRDGALNTEAFF; j_gene: TRBJ1-1; abundance: many; v_gene: TRBV15; d_gene: .
CDR3nt: TGCAGCGTTGGATATGGAGGCGGATCCTACGAGCAGTACTTC; CDR3aa: CSVGYGGGSYEQYF; j_gene: TRBJ2-7; abundance: .; v_gene: TRBV29-1; d_gene: .
CDR3nt: TGTGCCAGCAGCTTAAGACTAGCCGGCGTAAACATTCAGTACTTC; CDR3aa: CASSLRLAGVNIQYF; j_gene: TRBJ2-4; abundance: .; v_gene: TRBV7-2; d_gene: TRBD2
CDR3nt: TGCAGTGCTAGATTTGAACCTAACACTGAAGCTTTCTTT; CDR3aa: CSARFEPNTEAFF; j_gene: TRBJ1-1; abundance: many; v_gene: TRBV20-1; d_gene: .
CDR3nt: TGCAGTGTGGGACAGCTTAATCAGCCCCAGCATTTT; CDR3aa: CSVGQLNQPQHF; j_gene: TRBJ1-5; abundance: many; v_gene: TRBV29-1; d_gene: TRBD1
CDR3nt: TGCAGTGTCGGGACTAGCGGGGTAAGCTCCTACGAGCAGTACTTC; CDR3aa: CSVGTSGVSSYEQYF; j_gene: TRBJ2-7; abundance: .; v_gene: TRBV20-1; d_gene: TRBD2
CDR3nt: TGCGCCAGCAGCCTTGGACAGGGTGGAAACAATCAGCCCCAGCATTTT; CDR3aa: CASSLGQGGNNQPQHF; j_gene: TRBJ1-5; abundance: .; v_gene: TRBV5-1; d_gene: TRBD1
CDR3nt: TGTGCCAGCAGCCACGGGACTAGCGGGAAGCTTTACGAGCAGTACTTC; CDR3aa: CASSHGTSGKLYEQYF; j_gene: TRBJ2-7; abundance: many; v_gene: TRBV7-2; d_gene: TRBD2
CDR3nt: TGTGCCAGCAGCCAAGATCTAGTCAATGAGCAGTTCTTC; CDR3aa: CASSQDLVNEQFF; j_gene: TRBJ2-1; abundance: .; v_gene: TRBV14; d_gene: .
CDR3nt: TGCAGCGTTATTCGGCCGGGACTAGCGGGACCCGTTGGATATGAGCAGTTCTTC; CDR3aa: CSVIRPGLAGPVGYEQFF; j_gene: TRBJ2-1; abundance: .; v_gene: TRBV29-1; d_gene: TRBD2
CDR3nt: TGTGCCAGCAGCTCCATTGGGACGTTGAACACTGAAGCTTTCTTT; CDR3aa: CASSSIGTLNTEAFF; j_gene: TRBJ1-1; abundance: many; v_gene: TRBV7-2; d_gene: .
CDR3nt: TGCAGCCTCCGGACTAGCGGGAGAAATGAGCAGTTCTTC; CDR3aa: CSLRTSGRNEQFF; j_gene: TRBJ2-1; abundance: many; v_gene: TRBV29-1; d_gene: TRBD2
CDR3nt: TGTGCCAGCAGGCCTGGGGGGAGGGTTAGCAATCAGCCCCAGCATTTT; CDR3aa: CASRPGGRVSNQPQHF; j_gene: TRBJ1-5; abundance: few; v_gene: TRBV27; d_gene: .
CDR3nt: TGCGCCAGCAGTGCGTCCCCCTCCTACGAGCAGTACTTC; CDR3aa: CASSASPSYEQYF; j_gene: TRBJ2-7; abundance: many; v_gene: TRBV5-1; d_gene: .